This T cell receptor (beta chain) was recorded in a study of cytomegalovirus exposure and HLA in healthy donors. Study-level information: Earlier work reported 117 million unique TCR beta sequences from about 180 million T cells. Study results and caveats: The authors assumed roughly uniform sequencing depth across donors for presence/absence analyses. No immune exposure information besides CMV serostatus was available.

Notes on this clone: The antigen remains unidentified.

PCR was performed using 60 Vbeta and 13 Jbeta primers. Original analysis: In a later analysis, of roughly 83 million unique beta chains, some 10 million appeared in at least two donors. Data came from immunoSEQ multiplex PCR; TCRdb stores just in-frame clones and leaves some out. V, J and clone size are those of that table, while D and trimming were read from the DNA. This sample has approximately 170,000 clones, with 70% found just once. The germline V gene has CDR1 KGHSH and CDR2 LQKENI. The CDR3 consists of 14 residues. Trimming removed 4 bases at V and 6 bases at J, with 15 bases between. The sample taken for sequencing was PBMCs. The chain carries TRBV18 and TRBJ1-1, with a possible D match to TRBD1 (6 bases). The source is a man aged 18 to 35 in good health and CMV-seropositive. The CDR3 DNA reads TGTGCCAGCTCACTAACCGACAGGAATGCTGAAGCTTTCTTT. It yields the protein CASSLTDRNAEAFF.